The clone carrying this T cell receptor beta chain was picked up a small number of times. Its antigen is not known. This sample stems from a study of blood T cells in healthy people across ages. General study results and limits: With age, beta diversity per million T cells declined roughly linearly, significantly by around 43.

A second roughly 7 to 12 cycle PCR used barcoded and J-beta primers. A template-switch adaptor with 12 random nucleotides tagged each cDNA molecule. TCRdb recomputed calls from the 5' RACE reads with MiXCR, one row per CDR3 protein. Of roughly 800,000 distinct CDR3 sequences listed, over 45% were seen once; the top ten hold approximately 21%. The sequence was collected from a man younger than 40 in good health. The sample was blood.

The CDR3 DNA sequence: TGTGCCAGCAGCTCGTCCTCGGAACCCGGCTACGAGCAGTACTTC. Its translation is CASSSSSEPGYEQYF. This chain links TRBV7-3 with TRBJ2-7, with D hard to call. Germline-derived CDR1 and CDR2 are SGHTA and FQGTGA. The CDR3 runs 15 residues. The germline V and J ends were trimmed by 4 bases and 3 bases, with 16 bases remaining between them.